These T cell receptor beta chains were read from a single sample in a study of shared clonotypes between healthy human individuals. TCRdb's table, derived via immunoSEQ multiplex PCR, lists solely in-frame clones and lacks some. This sample has more than 1,200,000 clones, with 97% to 99% found just once. Sequenced sample: naive CD4+ T cells sorted from blood. The receptors were sampled from a man in his thirties or forties in good health. CDR3s include the opening cysteine and the closing phenylalanine or tryptophan. The order of the fields is clone size, V gene, J gene, D gene, CDR3 protein, CDR3 DNA. The D gene is left open where the match is weak. Only part of the rows carry a size: once, few, many, or a class if the clone is expanded.

clone size: NA
V gene: TRBV10-3
J gene: TRBJ2-1
D gene: NA
CDR3 protein: CAISDRRSENEQFF
CDR3 DNA: TGTGCCATCAGTGACCGGAGGTCCGAGAATGAGCAGTTCTTC

clone size: NA
V gene: TRBV5-6
J gene: TRBJ2-1
D gene: NA
CDR3 protein: CASSLVGHNEQFF
CDR3 DNA: TGTGCCAGCAGCTTGGTCGGACACAATGAGCAGTTCTTC

clone size: NA
V gene: TRBV27
J gene: TRBJ1-1
D gene: NA
CDR3 protein: CASKTWAGTENTEAFF
CDR3 DNA: TGTGCCAGCAAAACCTGGGCCGGGACCGAGAACACTGAAGCTTTCTTT

clone size: NA
V gene: TRBV9
J gene: TRBJ1-2
D gene: NA
CDR3 protein: CASSVAGPQPYGYTF
CDR3 DNA: TGTGCCAGCAGCGTAGCAGGGCCTCAACCTTATGGCTACACCTTC

clone size: NA
V gene: TRBV11-3
J gene: TRBJ2-1
D gene: TRBD2
CDR3 protein: CASSLRRTSRRNEQFF
CDR3 DNA: TGTGCCAGCAGCTTACGAAGGACTAGTCGTAGAAATGAGCAGTTCTTC

clone size: NA
V gene: TRBV7-2
J gene: TRBJ2-5
D gene: TRBD1
CDR3 protein: CASSLAWGQGQETQYF
CDR3 DNA: TGTGCCAGCAGCTTAGCTTGGGGACAGGGCCAAGAGACCCAGTACTTC

clone size: NA
V gene: TRBV4-1
J gene: TRBJ2-7
D gene: NA
CDR3 protein: CASSQPTGTGGPSGSYEQYF
CDR3 DNA: TGCGCCAGCAGCCAACCTACAGGGACAGGGGGTCCTAGCGGGAGCTACGAGCAGTACTTC

clone size: NA
V gene: TRBV11-2
J gene: TRBJ2-1
D gene: TRBD2
CDR3 protein: CASSLAGGVYEQFF
CDR3 DNA: TGTGCCAGCAGCCTAGCGGGAGGGGTTTATGAGCAGTTCTTC

clone size: NA
V gene: TRBV2
J gene: TRBJ2-3
D gene: TRBD1
CDR3 protein: CASPRQGGSIVDTQYF
CDR3 DNA: TGTGCCAGCCCTCGACAGGGGGGGAGTATCGTAGATACGCAGTATTTT

clone size: once
V gene: TRBV4-3
J gene: TRBJ1-1
D gene: NA
CDR3 protein: CASSQGPVVGTEAFF
CDR3 DNA: TGCGCCAGCAGCCAAGGCCCGGTGGTGGGCACTGAAGCTTTCTTT

clone size: NA
V gene: TRBV2
J gene: TRBJ1-1
D gene: NA
CDR3 protein: CASYPSGGPPEAFF
CDR3 DNA: TGTGCCAGCTACCCGTCGGGGGGTCCCCCTGAAGCTTTCTTT

clone size: NA
V gene: TRBV6-1
J gene: TRBJ2-1
D gene: TRBD2
CDR3 protein: CASRLMLAGEQFF
CDR3 DNA: TGTGCCAGCAGACTTATGCTAGCGGGGGAGCAGTTCTTC

clone size: NA
V gene: TRBV2
J gene: TRBJ2-7
D gene: NA
CDR3 protein: CASALNEQYF
CDR3 DNA: TGTGCCAGTGCTTTGAACGAGCAGTACTTC

clone size: NA
V gene: TRBV28
J gene: TRBJ1-5
D gene: NA
CDR3 protein: CASHGMGNQPQHF
CDR3 DNA: TGTGCCAGCCACGGCATGGGCAATCAGCCCCAGCATTTT

clone size: NA
V gene: TRBV2
J gene: TRBJ2-1
D gene: TRBD2
CDR3 protein: CASSEDPGTSLGQARRGQFF
CDR3 DNA: TGTGCCAGCAGTGAAGATCCGGGGACTAGCTTGGGCCAAGCCCGCCGTGGGCAGTTCTTC

clone size: NA
V gene: TRBV18
J gene: TRBJ1-5
D gene: NA
CDR3 protein: CASSPRVQQPQHF
CDR3 DNA: TGTGCCAGCTCACCCAGGGTTCAGCAGCCCCAGCATTTT

clone size: NA
V gene: TRBV7-9
J gene: TRBJ1-2
D gene: TRBD1
CDR3 protein: CASSHTTGPGYTF
CDR3 DNA: TGTGCCAGCAGCCACACGACAGGGCCGGGCTACACCTTC

clone size: NA
V gene: TRBV18
J gene: TRBJ1-5
D gene: NA
CDR3 protein: CASSLQGLQPQHF
CDR3 DNA: TGTGCCAGCTCACTACAGGGTTTGCAGCCCCAGCATTTT

clone size: NA
V gene: TRBV28
J gene: TRBJ1-2
D gene: NA
CDR3 protein: CASSSVGYTF
CDR3 DNA: TGTGCCAGCAGTTCGGTAGGCTACACCTTC

clone size: once
V gene: TRBV18
J gene: TRBJ2-1
D gene: NA
CDR3 protein: CASSPGTEYEQFF
CDR3 DNA: TGTGCCAGCTCACCCGGTACGGAGTACGAGCAGTTCTTC

clone size: NA
V gene: TRBV6-4
J gene: TRBJ2-3
D gene: NA
CDR3 protein: CASSPHESDTQYF
CDR3 DNA: TGTGCCAGCAGTCCCCATGAGTCAGATACGCAGTATTTT

clone size: NA
V gene: TRBV12-5
J gene: TRBJ2-5
D gene: TRBD2
CDR3 protein: CASAASGEETQYF
CDR3 DNA: TGTGCTAGTGCGGCTAGCGGAGAAGAGACCCAGTACTTC

clone size: NA
V gene: TRBV9
J gene: TRBJ2-3
D gene: TRBD1
CDR3 protein: CASSDRTGWPDTQYF
CDR3 DNA: TGTGCCAGCAGCGACCGGACAGGGTGGCCAGATACGCAGTATTTT

clone size: NA
V gene: TRBV4-3
J gene: TRBJ2-3
D gene: NA
CDR3 protein: CASSQQRAPSTDTQYF
CDR3 DNA: TGCGCCAGCAGCCAGCAGCGGGCACCAAGCACAGATACGCAGTATTTT

clone size: NA
V gene: TRBV7-8
J gene: TRBJ2-7
D gene: TRBD2
CDR3 protein: CASSLRAGAGGVSYF
CDR3 DNA: TGTGCCAGCAGCTTAAGGGCGGGAGCGGGTGGAGTGTCGTACTTC

clone size: NA
V gene: TRBV11-3
J gene: TRBJ2-1
D gene: TRBD1
CDR3 protein: CASSLETGGIHEQFF
CDR3 DNA: TGTGCCAGCAGCTTGGAGACAGGGGGAATTCATGAGCAGTTCTTC

clone size: NA
V gene: TRBV5-1
J gene: TRBJ2-4
D gene: TRBD1
CDR3 protein: CASSTGTANLAKNIQYF
CDR3 DNA: TGCGCCAGCAGCACCGGGACAGCTAACTTAGCCAAAAACATTCAGTACTTC

clone size: NA
V gene: TRBV10-2
J gene: TRBJ1-4
D gene: NA
CDR3 protein: CASSESEAANEKLFF
CDR3 DNA: TGCGCCAGCAGTGAGTCGGAGGCAGCTAATGAAAAACTGTTTTTT

clone size: NA
V gene: TRBV27
J gene: TRBJ2-7
D gene: TRBD2
CDR3 protein: CASSGENGLAGGFPYEQYF
CDR3 DNA: TGTGCCAGCAGTGGCGAAAACGGACTAGCGGGCGGCTTCCCCTACGAGCAGTACTTC